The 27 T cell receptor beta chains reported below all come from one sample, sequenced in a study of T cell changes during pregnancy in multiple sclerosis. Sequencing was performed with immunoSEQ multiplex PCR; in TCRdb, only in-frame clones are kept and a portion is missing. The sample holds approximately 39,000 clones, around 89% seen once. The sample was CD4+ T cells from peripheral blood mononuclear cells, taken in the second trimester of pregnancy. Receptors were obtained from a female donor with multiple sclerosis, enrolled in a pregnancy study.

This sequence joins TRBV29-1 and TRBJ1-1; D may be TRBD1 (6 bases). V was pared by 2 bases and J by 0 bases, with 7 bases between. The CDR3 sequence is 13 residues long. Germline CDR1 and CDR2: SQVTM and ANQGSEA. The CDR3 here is CSVEQGLNTEAFF. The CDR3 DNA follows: TGCAGCGTTGAACAGGGGCTGAACACTGAAGCTTTCTTT.

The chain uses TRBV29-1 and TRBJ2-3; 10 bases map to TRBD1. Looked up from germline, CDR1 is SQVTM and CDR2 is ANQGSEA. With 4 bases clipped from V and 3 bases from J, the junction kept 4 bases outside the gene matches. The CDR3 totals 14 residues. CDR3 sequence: CSVVGQGRTDTQYF. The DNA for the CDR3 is TGCAGCGTTGTGGGACAGGGGCGAACAGATACGCAGTATTTT.

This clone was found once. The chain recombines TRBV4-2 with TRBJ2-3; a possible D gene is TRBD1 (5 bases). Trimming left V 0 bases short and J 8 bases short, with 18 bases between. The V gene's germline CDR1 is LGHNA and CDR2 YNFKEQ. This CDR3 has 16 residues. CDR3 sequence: CASSQEGPAPHGTQYF. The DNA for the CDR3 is TGTGCCAGCAGCCAAGAGGGGCCAGCGCCCCACGGTACGCAGTATTTT.

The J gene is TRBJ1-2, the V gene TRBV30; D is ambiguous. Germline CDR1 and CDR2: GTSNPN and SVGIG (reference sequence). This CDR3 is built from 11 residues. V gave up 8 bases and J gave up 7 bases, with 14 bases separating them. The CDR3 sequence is CAGGRLSGYTF. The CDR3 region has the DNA TGTGCCGGAGGAAGGCTCTCTGGCTACACCTTC.

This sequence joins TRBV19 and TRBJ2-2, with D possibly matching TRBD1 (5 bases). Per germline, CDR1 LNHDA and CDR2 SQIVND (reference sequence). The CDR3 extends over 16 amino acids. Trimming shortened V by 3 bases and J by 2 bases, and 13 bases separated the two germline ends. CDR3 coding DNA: TGTGCCAGTAGTATTGGTAGGGGCTATAACACCGGGGAGCTGTTTTTT. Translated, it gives CASSIGRGYNTGELFF.

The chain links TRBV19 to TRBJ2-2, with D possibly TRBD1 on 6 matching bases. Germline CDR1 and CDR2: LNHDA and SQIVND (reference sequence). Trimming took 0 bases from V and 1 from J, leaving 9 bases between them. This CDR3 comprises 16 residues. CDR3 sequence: CASSIDEQGNTGELFF. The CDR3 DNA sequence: TGTGCCAGTAGTATAGATGAACAGGGGAACACCGGGGAGCTGTTTTTT.

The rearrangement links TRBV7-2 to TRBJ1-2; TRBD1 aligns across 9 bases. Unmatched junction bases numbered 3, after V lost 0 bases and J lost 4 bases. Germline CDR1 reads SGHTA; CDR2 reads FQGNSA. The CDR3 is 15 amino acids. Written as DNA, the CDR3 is TGTGCCAGCAGCTTAGCCCAGACAGGGGGCTATGGCTACACCTTC. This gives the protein CASSLAQTGGYGYTF.

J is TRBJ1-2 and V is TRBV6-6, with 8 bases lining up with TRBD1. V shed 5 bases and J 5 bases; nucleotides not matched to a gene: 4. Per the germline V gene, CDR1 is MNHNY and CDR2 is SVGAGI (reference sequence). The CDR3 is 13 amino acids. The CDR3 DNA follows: TGTGCCAGCAGTCCGGACAGGGATTATGGCTACACCTTC. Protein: CASSPDRDYGYTF.

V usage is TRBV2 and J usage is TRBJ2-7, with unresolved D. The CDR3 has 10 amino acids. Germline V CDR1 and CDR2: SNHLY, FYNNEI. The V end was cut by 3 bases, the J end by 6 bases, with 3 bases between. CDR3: CASSESEQYF. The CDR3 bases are TGTGCCAGCAGTGAGAGCGAGCAGTACTTC.

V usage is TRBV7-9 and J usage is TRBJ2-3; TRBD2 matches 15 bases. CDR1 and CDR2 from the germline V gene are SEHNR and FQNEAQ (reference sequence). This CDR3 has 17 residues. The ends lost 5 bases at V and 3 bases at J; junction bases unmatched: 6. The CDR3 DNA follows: TGTGCCAGCAGCCAAGGACTAGCGGGAGGGCGGACAGATACGCAGTATTTT. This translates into CASSQGLAGGRTDTQYF.

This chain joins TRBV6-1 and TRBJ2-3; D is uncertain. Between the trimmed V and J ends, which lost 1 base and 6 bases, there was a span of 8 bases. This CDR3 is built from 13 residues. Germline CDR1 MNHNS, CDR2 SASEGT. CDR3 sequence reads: CASSEGLLDTQYF. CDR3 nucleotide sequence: TGTGCCAGCAGTGAAGGGCTTCTGGATACGCAGTATTTT.

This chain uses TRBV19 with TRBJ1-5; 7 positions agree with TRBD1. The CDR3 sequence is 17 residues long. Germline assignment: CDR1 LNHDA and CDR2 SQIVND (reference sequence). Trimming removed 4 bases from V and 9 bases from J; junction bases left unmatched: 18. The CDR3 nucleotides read TGTGCCAGTAGTACCGGTCATGGACAGGACTCGTTGCGGCCCCAGCATTTT. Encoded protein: CASSTGHGQDSLRPQHF. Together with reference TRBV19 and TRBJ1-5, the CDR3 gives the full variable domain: DGGITQSPKYLFRKEGQNVTLSCEQNLNHDAMYWYRQDPGQGLRLIYYSQIVNDFQKGDIAEGYSVSREKKESFPLTVTSAQKNPTAFYLCASSTGHGQDSLRPQHFGDGTRLSIL.

CDR3 region: CASSTTGSKNIQYF. In nucleotides, the CDR3 is TGTGCCAGTAGCACGACAGGGTCGAAAAACATTCAGTACTTC. This chain joins TRBV19 and TRBJ2-4; TRBD1 agrees at 7 bases. V gave up 6 bases and J gave up 4 bases; unmatched junction bases: 6. The CDR3 is 14 amino acids. Germline CDR1 is LNHDA and CDR2 is SQIVND (reference sequence).

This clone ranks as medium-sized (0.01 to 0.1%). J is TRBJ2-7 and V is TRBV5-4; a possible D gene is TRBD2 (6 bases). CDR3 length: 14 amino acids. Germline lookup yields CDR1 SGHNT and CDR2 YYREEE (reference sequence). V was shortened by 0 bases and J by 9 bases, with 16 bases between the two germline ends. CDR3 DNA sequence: TGTGCCAGCAGCTTGGTAGGTAGCGGAGCTGGGCAGTACTTC. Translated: CASSLVGSGAGQYF. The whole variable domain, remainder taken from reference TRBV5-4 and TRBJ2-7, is ETGVTQSPTHLIKTRGQQVTLRCSSQSGHNTVSWYQQALGQGPQFIFQYYREEENGRGNFPPRFSGLQFPNYSSELNVNALELDDSALYLCASSLVGSGAGQYFGPGTRLTVT.

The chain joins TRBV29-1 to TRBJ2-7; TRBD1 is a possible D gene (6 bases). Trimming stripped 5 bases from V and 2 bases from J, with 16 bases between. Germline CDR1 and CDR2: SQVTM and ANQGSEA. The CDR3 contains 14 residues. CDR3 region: CSVLISRGPYEQYF. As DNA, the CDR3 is TGCAGCGTTTTAATTTCCAGGGGCCCCTACGAGCAGTACTTC.

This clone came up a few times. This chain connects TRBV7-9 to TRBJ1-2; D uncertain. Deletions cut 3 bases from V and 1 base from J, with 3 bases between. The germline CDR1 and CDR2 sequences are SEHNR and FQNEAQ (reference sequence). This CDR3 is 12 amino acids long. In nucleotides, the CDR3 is TGTGCCAGCAGCTTCAGTAACTATGGCTACACCTTC. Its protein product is CASSFSNYGYTF. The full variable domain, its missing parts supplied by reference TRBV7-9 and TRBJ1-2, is DTGVSQNPRHKITKRGQNVTFRCDPISEHNRLYWYRQTLGQGPEFLTYFQNEAQLEKSRLLSDRFSAERPKGSFSTLEIQRTEQGDSAMYLCASSFSNYGYTFGSGTRLTVV.

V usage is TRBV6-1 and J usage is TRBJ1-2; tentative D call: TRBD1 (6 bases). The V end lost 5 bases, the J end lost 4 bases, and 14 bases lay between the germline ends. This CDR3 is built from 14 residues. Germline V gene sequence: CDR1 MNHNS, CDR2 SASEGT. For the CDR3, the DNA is TGTGCCAGCAGTCCCGGGACACCTCCCTATGGCTACACCTTC. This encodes CASSPGTPPYGYTF.

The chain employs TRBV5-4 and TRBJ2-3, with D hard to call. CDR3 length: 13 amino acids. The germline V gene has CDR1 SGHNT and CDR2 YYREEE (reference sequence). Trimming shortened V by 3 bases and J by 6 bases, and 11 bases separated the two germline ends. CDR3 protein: CASSSKWADTQYF. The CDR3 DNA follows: TGTGCCAGCAGCTCAAAGTGGGCGGATACGCAGTATTTT.

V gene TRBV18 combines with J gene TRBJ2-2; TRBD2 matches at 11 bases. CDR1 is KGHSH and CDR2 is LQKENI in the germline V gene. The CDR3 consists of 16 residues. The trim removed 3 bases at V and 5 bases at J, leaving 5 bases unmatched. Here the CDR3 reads CASSPLAGGETGELFF. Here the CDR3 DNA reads TGTGCCAGCTCACCCCTAGCGGGAGGAGAGACCGGGGAGCTGTTTTTT.

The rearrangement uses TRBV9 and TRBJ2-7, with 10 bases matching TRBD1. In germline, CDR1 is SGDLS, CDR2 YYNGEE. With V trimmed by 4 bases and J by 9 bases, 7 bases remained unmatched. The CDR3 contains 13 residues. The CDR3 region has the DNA TGTGCCAGCAGCCCCGGGACAGGGGCCATGCAGTACTTC. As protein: CASSPGTGAMQYF.

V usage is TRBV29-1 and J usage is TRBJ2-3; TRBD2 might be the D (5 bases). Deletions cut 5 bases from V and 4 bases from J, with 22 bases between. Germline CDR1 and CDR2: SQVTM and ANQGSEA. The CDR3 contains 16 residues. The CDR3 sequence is CSVRSGSAQTADTQYF. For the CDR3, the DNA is TGCAGCGTTCGTTCGGGGTCAGCACAAACGGCAGATACGCAGTATTTT.

The CDR3 coding sequence is TGTGCCAGCAGTCCCCTAGCGGCGGGGGTAGATACGCAGTATTTT. Translation gives CASSPLAAGVDTQYF. This rearrangement joins TRBV7-3 to TRBJ2-3, with 7 bases matching TRBD2. The CDR3 length is 15 residues. J lost 5 bases, V lost 6 bases, and 11 bases had no gene match. CDR1 and CDR2 from the germline V gene are SGHTA and FQGTGA.

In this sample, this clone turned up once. Written as DNA, the CDR3 is TGTGCCAGCAGCCAAACAGGGGACTACGAGCAGTACTTC. Protein product: CASSQTGDYEQYF. This sequence joins TRBV27 and TRBJ2-7; 7 positions match TRBD1. The CDR3 runs to 13 residues. Germline CDR1 MNHEY, CDR2 SMNVEV (reference sequence). The ends lost 6 bases at V and 3 bases at J; junction bases unmatched: 5.

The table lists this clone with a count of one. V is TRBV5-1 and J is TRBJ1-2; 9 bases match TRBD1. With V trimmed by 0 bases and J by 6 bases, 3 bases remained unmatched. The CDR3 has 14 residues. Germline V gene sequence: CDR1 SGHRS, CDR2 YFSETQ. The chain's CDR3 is CASSLAGQGHGYTF. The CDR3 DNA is TGCGCCAGCAGCTTGGCGGGACAGGGTCATGGCTACACCTTC.

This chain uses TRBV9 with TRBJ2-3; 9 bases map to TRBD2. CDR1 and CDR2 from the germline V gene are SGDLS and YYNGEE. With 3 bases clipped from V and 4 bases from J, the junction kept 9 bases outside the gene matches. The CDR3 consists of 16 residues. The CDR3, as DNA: TGTGCCAGCAGCGCCGGCGGAGCGGGAGGTGCAGATACGCAGTATTTT. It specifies CASSAGGAGGADTQYF.

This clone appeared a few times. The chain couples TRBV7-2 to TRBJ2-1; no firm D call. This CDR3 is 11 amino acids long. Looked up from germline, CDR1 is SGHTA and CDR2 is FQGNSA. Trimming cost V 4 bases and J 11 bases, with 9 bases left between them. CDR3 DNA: TGTGCCAGCAGCTCGAGCCCCCAGCAGTTCTTC. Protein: CASSSSPQQFF.

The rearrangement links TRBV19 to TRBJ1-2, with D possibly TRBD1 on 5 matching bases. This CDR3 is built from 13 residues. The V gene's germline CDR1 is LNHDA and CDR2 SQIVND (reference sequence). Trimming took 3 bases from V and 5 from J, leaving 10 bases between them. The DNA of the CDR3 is TGTGCCAGTAGTATTCAGCAGGGTTATGGCTACACCTTC. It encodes CASSIQQGYGYTF.